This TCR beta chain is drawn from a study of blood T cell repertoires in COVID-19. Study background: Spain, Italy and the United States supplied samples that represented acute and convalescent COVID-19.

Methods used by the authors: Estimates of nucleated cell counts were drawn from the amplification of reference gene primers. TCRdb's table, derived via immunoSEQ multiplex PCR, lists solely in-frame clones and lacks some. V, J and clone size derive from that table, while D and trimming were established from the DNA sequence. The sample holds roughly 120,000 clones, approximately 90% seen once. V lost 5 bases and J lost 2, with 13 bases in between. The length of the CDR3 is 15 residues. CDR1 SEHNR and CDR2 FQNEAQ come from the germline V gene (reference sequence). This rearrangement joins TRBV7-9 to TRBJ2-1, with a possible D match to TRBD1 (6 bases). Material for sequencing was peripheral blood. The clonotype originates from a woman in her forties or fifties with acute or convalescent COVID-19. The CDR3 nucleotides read TGTGCCAGCAGCCCGTTGACAGGAGCCTACAATGAGCAGTTCTTC. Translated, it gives CASSPLTGAYNEQFF.